What follows are 27 T cell receptor beta chains derived from one specimen sequenced in a study of CD8 T cells in Susac syndrome. With random hexamers, about 0.5 to 1 ug RNA was reverse transcribed. Via MiXCR, TCRdb re-called the immunoSEQ multiplex PCR reads, giving one row per CDR3 protein. The data contain roughly 100,000 distinct CDR3 sequences, 94% of them singletons. Sequences were obtained from CD8+ T cells from PBMCs. The receptors were sampled from a human donor with Susac syndrome.

This chain uses TRBV20-1 with TRBJ2-7, with 9 bases matching TRBD1. J lost 3 bases, V lost 4 bases, and 7 bases had no gene match. CDR3 length: 14 residues. The V gene's germline CDR1 is DFQATT and CDR2 SNEGSKA (reference sequence). CDR3 DNA sequence: TGCAGTGCTACAGACCGGGACAGGGACTACGAGCAGTACTTC. Translation gives CSATDRDRDYEQYF.

The chain combines TRBV27 with TRBJ2-1; perhaps D is TRBD1 or TRBD2 (6 bases each). Germline lookup yields CDR1 MNHEY and CDR2 SMNVEV (reference sequence). There are 14 residues in the CDR3. The ends were cut back, 3 bases at V and 5 bases at J, with 11 bases in the middle. CDR3 amino acids: CASSFPGADNEQFF. The CDR3 region has the DNA TGTGCCAGCAGTTTCCCGGGGGCAGACAATGAGCAGTTCTTC.

The rearrangement joins TRBV14 to TRBJ1-2; D ambiguous. Trimming cost V 10 bases and J 4 bases, with 13 bases left between them. Per the germline V gene, CDR1 is SGHDN and CDR2 is FVKESK. CDR3 length: 12 amino acids. CDR3 loop: CAIAPYSYGYTF. The CDR3 nucleotides read TGTGCCATTGCACCATATTCCTATGGCTACACCTTC.

The chain uses TRBV11-1 and TRBJ1-1, with D hard to call. Germline CDR1 and CDR2: SGHAT and FQDESV (reference sequence). Trimming stripped 2 bases from V and 3 bases from J, with 10 bases between. The CDR3 is made up of 14 amino acids. CDR3 loop: CASSLFVGDTEAFF. CDR3 nucleotide sequence: TGTGCCAGCAGCTTATTTGTGGGTGACACTGAAGCTTTCTTT.

The chain recombines TRBV9 with TRBJ2-2; D is unresolved. Germline V CDR1 and CDR2: SGDLS, YYNGEE. The CDR3 covers 14 residues. The germline V and J ends were trimmed by 0 bases and 3 bases, with 6 bases remaining between them. CDR3 in DNA: TGTGCCAGCAGCGTAGTGGAAGACACCGGGGAGCTGTTTTTT. It encodes CASSVVEDTGELFF.

The chain uses TRBV7-3 and TRBJ2-1, with 8 bases identical to TRBD2. Germline V gene data show CDR1 as SGHTA and CDR2 as FQGTGA. After removal of 3 bases from V and 9 bases from J, the junction contained 10 bases not matched to a gene. CDR3 length equals 15 residues. In nucleotides, the CDR3 is TGTGCCAGCAGCTTCTACGGGGGGGATTCTGGTGAGCAGTTCTTC. This sequence encodes CASSFYGGDSGEQFF.

This clonotype was observed a single time. The CDR3 sequence: CASSPGGDGLFF. CDR3 sequence (DNA): TGTGCCAGCAGCCCCGGCGGCGACGGACTGTTTTTT. The chain has TRBV5-6 and TRBJ1-4; D ambiguous. V was pared by 4 bases and J by 13 bases, with 14 bases between. CDR1 and CDR2 (germline): SGHDT, YYEEEE. This CDR3 spans 12 amino acids. Supplemented by reference TRBV5-6 and TRBJ1-4, the full variable domain reads DAGVTQSPTHLIKTRGQQVTLRCSPKSGHDTVSWYQQALGQGPQFIFQYYEEEERQRGNFPDRFSGHQFPNYSSELNVNALLLGDSALYLCASSPGGDGLFFGSGTQLSVL.

The rearrangement links TRBV5-4 to TRBJ1-1; D is unclear. With 7 bases removed from V and 0 bases from J, the gap between germline ends came to 10 bases. Germline loops: CDR1 SGHNT, CDR2 YYREEE (reference sequence). The CDR3 loop spans 13 amino acids. The CDR3 DNA sequence: TGTGCCAGCCGCACGGTGATGAACACTGAAGCTTTCTTT. Translation: CASRTVMNTEAFF.

This rearrangement joins TRBV29-1 to TRBJ2-5, with 10 bases identical to TRBD2. V lost 4 bases and J lost 2; bases outside the gene matches: 4. The germline CDR1 and CDR2 sequences are SQVTM and ANQGSEA. This CDR3 is built from 14 residues. CDR3: CSVVGSGGQETQYF. In DNA form, the CDR3 reads TGCAGCGTTGTTGGTAGCGGGGGGCAAGAGACCCAGTACTTC. The whole variable domain, remainder taken from reference TRBV29-1 and TRBJ2-5, is SAVISQKPSRDICQRGTSLTIQCQVDSQVTMMFWYRQQPGQSLTLIATANQGSEATYESGFVIDKFPISRPNLTFSTLTVSNMSPEDSSIYLCSVVGSGGQETQYFGPGTRLLVL.

J is TRBJ1-1 and V is TRBV29-1, with D perhaps matching TRBD1 (6 bases). Deletions cut 7 bases from V and 7 bases from J, with 19 bases between. Looked up from germline, CDR1 is SQVTM and CDR2 is ANQGSEA. The CDR3 has 13 amino acids. The chain's CDR3 is CSAWDTRKDEAFF. In DNA, the CDR3 is TGCAGCGCCTGGGACACCCGGAAGGATGAAGCTTTCTTT.

This clonotype showed up just a few times. The chain joins TRBV12-3 or TRBV12-4 to TRBJ2-7; tentative D call: TRBD2 (5 bases). Trimming cost V 1 base and J 6 bases, with 7 bases left between them. The CDR3 sequence is 12 residues long. CDR3 amino acids: CASSLGRGEQYF. CDR3 in DNA: TGTGCCAGCAGTTTAGGCCGGGGCGAGCAGTACTTC.

The chain links TRBV7-3 to TRBJ2-1; D may match TRBD1 or TRBD2 (5 bases each). Germline V gene lookup returns CDR1 SGHTA and CDR2 FQGTGA. V was clipped by 2 bases and J by 8 bases, with 19 bases between them. This CDR3 is 16 amino acids long. CDR3 sequence (DNA): TGTGCCAGCAGCTTATCGGAGAGGGGCAAGCCCCATGAGCAGTTCTTC. Translation gives CASSLSERGKPHEQFF.

V and J are TRBV7-8 and TRBJ1-6; 8 nucleotides align to TRBD1. CDR1 and CDR2 (germline): SGHVS, FQNEAQ. V shed 5 bases, J shed 15 bases, and the junction held 15 bases outside the gene matches. The CDR3 is made up of 15 amino acids. The CDR3 loop is CASSLGRVTGEDLHF. CDR3 in DNA: TGTGCCAGCAGCCTCGGTAGGGTGACAGGGGAGGACCTCCACTTT.

The rearrangement joins TRBV27 to TRBJ2-7; 8 bases align to TRBD1. The CDR3 runs to 13 residues. The ends lost 3 bases at V and 7 bases at J; junction bases unmatched: 5. Germline-derived CDR1 and CDR2 are MNHEY and SMNVEV (reference sequence). CDR3: CASSFARGQEQYF. In DNA, the CDR3 is TGTGCCAGCAGTTTCGCCAGGGGGCAGGAGCAGTACTTC.

The chain uses TRBV3-1 and TRBJ2-3; 12 nucleotides match TRBD2. This CDR3 comprises 17 residues. Germline V lookup: CDR1 LGHDT, CDR2 YNNKEL (reference sequence). The trim removed 2 bases at V and 4 bases at J, leaving 7 bases unmatched. The CDR3 nucleotides read TGTGCCAGCAGCCAAACGAGACTAGCGGGGGATGCAGATACGCAGTATTTT. Translation gives CASSQTRLAGDADTQYF.

This clonotype was observed once. The V gene is TRBV27, the J gene TRBJ1-6; D may be TRBD1 (6 bases). The CDR3 consists of 13 residues. Trimming cost V 2 bases and J 10 bases, with 9 bases left between them. Germline V gives CDR1 MNHEY, CDR2 SMNVEV (reference sequence). CDR3 sequence (DNA): TGTGCCAGCAGTTTAGGCAGGGGATCACCCCTCCACTTT. It is translated as CASSLGRGSPLHF.

V is TRBV20-1 and J is TRBJ1-1; D call uncertain. The CDR3 consists of 12 residues. V was clipped by 6 bases and J by 1 base, with 9 bases between them. CDR1 is DFQATT and CDR2 is SNEGSKA in the germline V gene (reference sequence). The CDR3 spells CSAVKGNTEAFF. In DNA, the CDR3 is TGCAGTGCCGTCAAAGGGAACACTGAAGCTTTCTTT.

This rearrangement joins TRBV20-1 to TRBJ2-3, with no clear D. Germline V gene sequence: CDR1 DFQATT, CDR2 SNEGSKA (reference sequence). The CDR3 has 14 amino acids. V was clipped by 0 bases and J by 6 bases, with 13 bases between them. CDR3 sequence reads: CSARDLLHPDTQYF. The CDR3 DNA is TGCAGTGCTAGAGATCTCCTCCACCCGGATACGCAGTATTTT.

This rearrangement joins TRBV3-1 to TRBJ2-5; 13 positions agree with TRBD2. With V trimmed by 4 bases and J by 5 bases, 7 bases remained unmatched. This CDR3 region has 16 residues. The germline V gene encodes CDR1 LGHDT and CDR2 YNNKEL (reference sequence). This CDR3 reads CASSPTSGGAYETQYF. The CDR3 DNA is TGTGCCAGCAGCCCCACTAGCGGGGGGGCCTATGAGACCCAGTACTTC.

The V call is TRBV7-9, the J call TRBJ2-2; D is unclear. The CDR3 totals 14 residues. V lost 0 bases, J lost 4 bases, and 6 bases lay in between. Germline V CDR1 and CDR2: SEHNR, FQNEAQ (reference sequence). The CDR3 sequence is CASSLAGGTGELFF. Written as DNA, the CDR3 is TGTGCCAGCAGCTTAGCGGGCGGCACCGGGGAGCTGTTTTTT. The whole variable domain, remainder taken from reference TRBV7-9 and TRBJ2-2, is DTGVSQNPRHKITKRGQNVTFRCDPISEHNRLYWYRQTLGQGPEFLTYFQNEAQLEKSRLLSDRFSAERPKGSFSTLEIQRTEQGDSAMYLCASSLAGGTGELFFGEGSRLTVL.

The chain joins TRBV9 to TRBJ2-1; TRBD1 agrees at 7 bases. V lost 4 bases, J lost 8 bases, and 12 bases stayed unmatched. Germline loops: CDR1 SGDLS, CDR2 YYNGEE. This CDR3 region has 15 residues. CDR3 region: CASSSPVTGWDEQFF. The CDR3 DNA follows: TGTGCCAGCAGCTCCCCCGTGACAGGGTGGGATGAGCAGTTCTTC.

This clonotype was counted a few times. The gene calls are TRBV24-1 and TRBJ2-1; 9 nucleotides agree with TRBD1. This CDR3 contains 15 residues. The ends lost 3 bases at V and 6 bases at J; junction bases unmatched: 5. Germline V gene lookup returns CDR1 KGHDR and CDR2 SFDVKD. The CDR3 bases are TGTGCCACCAGTGATGGGGACAGGGAAAGCAATGAGCAGTTCTTC. Amino acid sequence: CATSDGDRESNEQFF.

The V call is TRBV6-5, the J call TRBJ1-2, with unresolved D. V was pared by 2 bases and J by 0 bases, with 10 bases between. CDR1 and CDR2 from the germline V gene are MNHEY and SVGAGI. The CDR3 has 15 amino acids. The CDR3 DNA reads as TGTGCCAGCAGTTACAGGGAAGGGACTAACTATGGCTACACCTTC. Protein: CASSYREGTNYGYTF.

This sequence joins TRBV5-6 and TRBJ1-1; no reliable D call. Trimming removed 4 bases at V and 6 bases at J, with 16 bases between. Germline values: CDR1 SGHDT, CDR2 YYEEEE. CDR3 length equals 14 residues. Written as DNA, the CDR3 is TGTGCCAGCAGCCCAGGTACGGGCGGGTCTGAAGCTTTCTTT. Protein: CASSPGTGGSEAFF. Full variable domain (missing parts from reference TRBV5-6 and TRBJ1-1): DAGVTQSPTHLIKTRGQQVTLRCSPKSGHDTVSWYQQALGQGPQFIFQYYEEEERQRGNFPDRFSGHQFPNYSSELNVNALLLGDSALYLCASSPGTGGSEAFFGQGTRLTVV.

The rearrangement joins TRBV5-1 to TRBJ2-3, with TRBD2 identical over 10 bases. J lost 1 base, V lost 5 bases, and 7 bases had no gene match. The CDR3 is 16 amino acids. Per the germline V gene, CDR1 is SGHRS and CDR2 is YFSETQ. The CDR3: CASSSAGGPGTDTQYF. CDR3 in DNA: TGCGCCAGCAGTTCAGCGGGGGGGCCGGGCACAGATACGCAGTATTTT.

This clonotype was picked up one time. The rearrangement joins TRBV11-2 to TRBJ2-5; D is undetermined. Germline V lookup: CDR1 SGHAT, CDR2 FQNNGV. V lost 5 bases and J lost 5, with 12 bases in between. The CDR3 length is 13 residues. CDR3 sequence: CASSPPIWETQYF. The CDR3, as DNA: TGTGCCAGCAGCCCCCCCATTTGGGAGACCCAGTACTTC.

The chain couples TRBV11-2 to TRBJ2-1; D uncertain. CDR3 length equals 16 residues. Between the trimmed V and J ends, which lost 0 bases and 0 bases, there was a span of 9 bases. The germline V gene encodes CDR1 SGHAT and CDR2 FQNNGV. DNA for the CDR3: TGTGCCAGCAGCTTAGATCCCGTTCCCTCCTACAATGAGCAGTTCTTC. Its translation: CASSLDPVPSYNEQFF.